This is a list of T cell receptor beta chains from one sample in a study of blood T cell repertoires in COVID-19. TCRdb's table, derived via immunoSEQ multiplex PCR, lists solely in-frame clones and lacks some. The table lists some 240,000 clones, roughly 84% of them singletons. The specimen was PBMCs or T cells enriched from blood (not recorded which). These receptors were collected from a man aged 45-65 years who had recovered from COVID-19. CDR3s include the opening cysteine and the closing phenylalanine or tryptophan. The order of the fields is CDR3 protein, CDR3 DNA, clone size, V gene, D gene, J gene. D genes are given only for firm matches. Rows give clone size only sometimes, using once, few, many, or a class for an expanded clone.

CASSQGAGGPRNIQYF,TGTGCCAGCAGCCAAGGCGCGGGAGGGCCGAGGAACATTCAGTACTTC,NA,TRBV7-3,TRBD2,TRBJ2-4
CASSLTENYGYTF,TGTGCCAGCAGTCTTACAGAGAACTATGGCTACACCTTC,NA,TRBV2,NA,TRBJ1-2
CAIIAFRGLAGELFF,TGCGCCATTATCGCCTTTAGGGGGCTGGCCGGGGAGCTGTTTTTT,once,TRBV10-1,TRBD1,TRBJ2-2
CASSQGPGLGMFF,TGTGCCAGCAGCCAGGGGCCGGGACTAGGTATGTTCTTC,NA,TRBV3-1/TRBV3-2,TRBD2,TRBJ2-1
CASSDPTGELFF,TGCGCCAGCAGTGACCCTACCGGGGAGCTGTTTTTT,few,TRBV10-1,NA,TRBJ2-2
CASSLSGQLGGYTF,TGTGCCAGCAGCTTATCGGGACAGCTTGGCGGCTACACCTTC,once,TRBV5-8,TRBD1,TRBJ1-2
CASSLETGGYNSPLHF,TGTGCCAGCAGCTTAGAGACAGGGGGTTACAATTCACCCCTCCACTTT,NA,TRBV11-2,TRBD1,TRBJ1-6
CASSPGGGARYGYTF,TGTGCCAGCAGTCCGGGGGGGGGCGCAAGGTATGGCTACACCTTC,NA,TRBV27,NA,TRBJ1-2
CASSQRVPGLAGGLQETQYF,TGCGCCAGCAGCCAACGGGTCCCGGGACTAGCGGGAGGACTTCAAGAGACCCAGTACTTC,few,TRBV4-3,TRBD2,TRBJ2-5
CASGGTSGANEQFF,TGTGCCTCAGGGGGGACTAGCGGGGCCAATGAGCAGTTCTTC,NA,TRBV24-1,TRBD2,TRBJ2-1
CASSFPSRVPSPLHF,TGTGCCAGCAGCTTCCCTTCCAGGGTCCCTTCACCCCTCCACTTT,NA,TRBV7-2,NA,TRBJ1-6
CASSRLAGGGVPYEQYF,TGTGCCAGCAGTCGACTAGCGGGAGGGGGGGTCCCCTACGAGCAGTACTTC,NA,TRBV28,TRBD2,TRBJ2-7
CASSLGGRNEQYF,TGTGCCAGCAGCTTGGGGGGGCGAAACGAGCAGTACTTC,few,TRBV11-3,NA,TRBJ2-7
CASLSGNTDTQYF,TGCGCCAGCTTGAGTGGTAACACAGATACGCAGTATTTT,once,TRBV5-1,NA,TRBJ2-3
CASNRQNNEKLFF,TGTGCCAGCAACAGACAGAATAATGAAAAACTGTTTTTT,few,TRBV2,NA,TRBJ1-4
CASNTGGITEAFF,TGTGCCAGCAACACAGGGGGAATCACCGAAGCTTTCTTT,NA,TRBV12-3/TRBV12-4,TRBD1,TRBJ1-1
CASSKSKGGAYEQYF,TGTGCCAGTAGTAAGAGCAAGGGGGGGGCTTACGAGCAGTACTTC,NA,TRBV19,NA,TRBJ2-7
CASSPTGGGQLKYNEQFF,TGTGCCAGCAGTCCCACGGGCGGGGGGCAATTGAAGTACAATGAGCAGTTCTTC,NA,TRBV7-3,TRBD2,TRBJ2-1
CASSVSVRSETQYF,TGTGCCAGCAGCGTGTCGGTGCGTTCTGAGACCCAGTACTTC,NA,TRBV9,NA,TRBJ2-5
CATSRSGLPYEQYF,TGTGCCACCAGCCGGAGTGGATTGCCCTACGAGCAGTACTTC,once,TRBV15,NA,TRBJ2-7
CASSPSHPGTGQETQYF,TGTGCCAGCAGCCCGAGCCACCCCGGGACAGGGCAAGAGACCCAGTACTTC,NA,TRBV7-2,TRBD1,TRBJ2-5
CSVVSSGGTRYNEQFF,TGCAGCGTTGTCTCTAGCGGGGGGACCCGCTACAATGAGCAGTTCTTC,NA,TRBV29-1,TRBD2,TRBJ2-1
CASNRDSEETQYF,TGTGCCAGCAACCGGGACTCCGAAGAGACCCAGTACTTC,NA,TRBV9,NA,TRBJ2-5